The T cell receptor beta chain described here comes from a study of vaccination effects on CD4 cells after COVID-19. Study conclusions and caveats: Healthy vaccinees showed cross-reactivity with common cold coronaviruses in only 1 of 255 vaccine-induced clones. The study got few convalescent patients and did not collect any early post-infection timepoints.

The CDR3 consists of 15 residues. CDR1 and CDR2 from the germline V gene are SNHLY and FYNNEI. Trimming removed 7 bases from V and 4 bases from J, with 16 bases in between. The protocol was immunoSEQ multiplex PCR, while the TCRdb copy is restricted to in-frame clones and leaves out a portion. The table has 50,000 to 65,000 clones, roughly 76% seen once. This clone was found a few times. Its antigen is not known. The ViraFEST assay expanded antigen-specific CD4+ T cells with viral peptide pools before sequencing. Culture proceeded for about ten days, and CD4+ T cells were then isolated. Among the vaccine recipients, none had a prior SARS-CoV-2 infection, and nucleocapsid antibodies were negative. It was on days 3 and 7 that half the medium was replaced with IL-2 medium.

The sequencing used CD4+ T cells from PBMCs cultured with HCoV-229E spike peptides, collected before COVID-19 vaccination. The clonotype originates from a human donor who received a COVID-19 vaccine. V gene TRBV2 combines with J gene TRBJ2-2; the D call may be TRBD1 or TRBD2 (5 bases each). CDR3 nucleotides: TGTGCCAGCACCACCGGGACGGACCTCACCGGGGAGCTGTTTTTT. Protein: CASTTGTDLTGELFF.